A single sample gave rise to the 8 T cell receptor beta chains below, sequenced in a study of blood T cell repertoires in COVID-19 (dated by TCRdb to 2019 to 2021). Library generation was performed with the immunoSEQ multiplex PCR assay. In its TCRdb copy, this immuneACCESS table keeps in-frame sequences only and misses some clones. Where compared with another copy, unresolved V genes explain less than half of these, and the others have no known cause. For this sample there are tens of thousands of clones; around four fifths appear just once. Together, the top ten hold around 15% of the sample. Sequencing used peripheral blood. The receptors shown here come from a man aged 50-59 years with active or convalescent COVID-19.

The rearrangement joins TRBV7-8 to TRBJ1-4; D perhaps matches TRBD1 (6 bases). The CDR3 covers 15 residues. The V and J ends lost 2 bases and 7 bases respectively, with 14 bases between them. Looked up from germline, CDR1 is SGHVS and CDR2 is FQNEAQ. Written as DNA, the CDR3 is TGTGCCAGCAGCTTAAATGGGGGCTCAGGTGAAAAACTGTTTTTT. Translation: CASSLNGGSGEKLFF.

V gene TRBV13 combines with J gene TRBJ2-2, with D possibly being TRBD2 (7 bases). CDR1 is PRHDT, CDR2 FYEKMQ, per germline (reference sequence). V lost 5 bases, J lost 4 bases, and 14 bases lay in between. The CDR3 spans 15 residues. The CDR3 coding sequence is TGTGCCAGCAGCCTACGGCGGGGGCCCACCGGGGAGCTGTTTTTT. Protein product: CASSLRRGPTGELFF.

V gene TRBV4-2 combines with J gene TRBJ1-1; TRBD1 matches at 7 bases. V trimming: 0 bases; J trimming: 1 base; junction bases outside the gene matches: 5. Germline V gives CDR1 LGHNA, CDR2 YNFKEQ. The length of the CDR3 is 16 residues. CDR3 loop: CASSQDLEGANTEAFF. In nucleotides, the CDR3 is TGTGCCAGCAGCCAAGATTTGGAGGGGGCGAACACTGAAGCTTTCTTT.

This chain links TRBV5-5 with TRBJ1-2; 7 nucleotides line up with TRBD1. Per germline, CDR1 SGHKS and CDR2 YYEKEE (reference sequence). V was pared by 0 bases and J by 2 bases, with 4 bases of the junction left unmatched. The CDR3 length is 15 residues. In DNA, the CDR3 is TGTGCCAGCAGCTTGGTTGAGGACAGGAACTATGGCTACACCTTC. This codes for CASSLVEDRNYGYTF.

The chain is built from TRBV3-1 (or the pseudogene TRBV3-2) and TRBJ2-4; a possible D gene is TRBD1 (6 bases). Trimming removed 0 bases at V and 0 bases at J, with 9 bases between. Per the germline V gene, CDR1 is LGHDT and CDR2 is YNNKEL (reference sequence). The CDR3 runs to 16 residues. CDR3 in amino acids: CASSQEQGRAKNIQYF. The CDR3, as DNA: TGTGCCAGCAGCCAAGAGCAGGGGAGAGCCAAAAACATTCAGTACTTC.

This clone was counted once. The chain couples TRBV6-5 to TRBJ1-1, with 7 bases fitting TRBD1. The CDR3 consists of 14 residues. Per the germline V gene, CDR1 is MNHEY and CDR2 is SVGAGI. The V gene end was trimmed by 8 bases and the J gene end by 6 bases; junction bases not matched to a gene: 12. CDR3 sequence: CASGGGSGSAEAFF. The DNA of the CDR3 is TGTGCCAGCGGAGGGGGCTCGGGGAGCGCTGAAGCTTTCTTT.

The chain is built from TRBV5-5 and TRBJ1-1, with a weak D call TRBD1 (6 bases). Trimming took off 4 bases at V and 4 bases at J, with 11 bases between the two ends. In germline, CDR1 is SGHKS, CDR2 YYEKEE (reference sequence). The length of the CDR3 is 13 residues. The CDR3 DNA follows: TGTGCCAGCAGCGGGACATCTAGCACTGAAGCTTTCTTT. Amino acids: CASSGTSSTEAFF.

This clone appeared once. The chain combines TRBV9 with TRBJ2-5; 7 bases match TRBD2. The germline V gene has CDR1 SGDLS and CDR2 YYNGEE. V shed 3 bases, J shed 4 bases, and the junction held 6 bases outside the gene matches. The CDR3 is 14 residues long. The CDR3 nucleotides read TGTGCCAGCAGCGGCAGCGGGAACACAGAGACCCAGTACTTC. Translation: CASSGSGNTETQYF. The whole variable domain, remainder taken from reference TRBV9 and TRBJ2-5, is DSGVTQTPKHLITATGQRVTLRCSPRSGDLSVYWYQQSLDQGLQFLIQYYNGEERAKGNILERFSAQQFPDLHSELNLSSLELGDSALYFCASSGSGNTETQYFGPGTRLLVL.